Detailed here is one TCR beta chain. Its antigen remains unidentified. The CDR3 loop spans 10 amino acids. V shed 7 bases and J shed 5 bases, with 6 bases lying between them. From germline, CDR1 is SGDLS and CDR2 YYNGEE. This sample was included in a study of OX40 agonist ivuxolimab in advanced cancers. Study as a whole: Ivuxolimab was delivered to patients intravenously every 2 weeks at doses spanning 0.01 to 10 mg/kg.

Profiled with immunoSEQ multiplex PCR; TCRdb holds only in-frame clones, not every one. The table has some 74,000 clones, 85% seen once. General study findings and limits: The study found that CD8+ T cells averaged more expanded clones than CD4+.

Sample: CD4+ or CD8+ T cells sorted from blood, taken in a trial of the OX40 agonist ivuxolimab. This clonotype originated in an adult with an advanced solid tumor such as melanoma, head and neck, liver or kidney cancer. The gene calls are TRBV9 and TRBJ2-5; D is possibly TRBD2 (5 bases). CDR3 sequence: CASGGETQYF. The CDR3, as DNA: TGTGCCAGCGGAGGCGAGACCCAGTACTTC. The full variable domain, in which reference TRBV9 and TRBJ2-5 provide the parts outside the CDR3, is DSGVTQTPKHLITATGQRVTLRCSPRSGDLSVYWYQQSLDQGLQFLIQYYNGEERAKGNILERFSAQQFPDLHSELNLSSLELGDSALYFCASGGETQYFGPGTRLLVL.